These 10 T cell receptor beta chains were all obtained from the same sample, sequenced in a study of blood T cell repertoires in COVID-19. Produced via immunoSEQ multiplex PCR; TCRdb's table is partial and in-frame only. The sample yields nearly 55,000 clones, 70% to 90% seen once. Source material: peripheral blood. The receptors were sampled from a man aged 70 or older with active COVID-19.

The chain combines TRBV9 with TRBJ1-2, with 12 bases lining up with TRBD1. V lost 3 bases, J lost 4 bases, and 13 bases stayed unmatched. The germline V gene has CDR1 SGDLS and CDR2 YYNGEE. CDR3 length: 18 residues. The CDR3: CASSATGTGGLSGYGYTF. In DNA, the CDR3 is TGTGCCAGCAGCGCAACCGGGACAGGGGGCCTCTCTGGCTATGGCTACACCTTC.

J is TRBJ2-5 and V is TRBV9, with 8 bases that match TRBD1. The V gene's germline CDR1 is SGDLS and CDR2 YYNGEE. V was pared by 0 bases and J by 5 bases, with 12 bases of the junction left unmatched. The CDR3 sequence is 17 residues long. In nucleotides, the CDR3 is TGTGCCAGCAGCGTAGACGGAACAGGGGGTATCGTTGAGACCCAGTACTTC. This gives the protein CASSVDGTGGIVETQYF.

The chain joins TRBV29-1 to TRBJ2-5; no firm D call. V shed 5 bases and J shed 4 bases, with 11 bases lying between them. The V gene's germline CDR1 is SQVTM and CDR2 ANQGSEA. The CDR3 has 12 amino acids. In DNA form, the CDR3 reads TGCAGCGTTAGACCCTCGGGAGAGACCCAGTACTTC. It encodes CSVRPSGETQYF.

The CDR3 sequence is CASSQGRTSGGTGEQFF. In DNA, the CDR3 is TGTGCCAGCAGCCAAGGGAGGACTAGCGGGGGGACGGGTGAGCAGTTCTTC. The V gene is TRBV3-1 (or the pseudogene TRBV3-2), the J gene TRBJ2-1; 14 bases line up with TRBD2. The CDR3 has 17 amino acids. Germline V gene sequence: CDR1 LGHDT, CDR2 YNNKEL (reference sequence). The V segment lost 1 base and the J segment 9 bases; nucleotides outside the gene matches: 8.

The V gene is TRBV9, the J gene TRBJ1-1; D is possibly TRBD1 (6 bases). V shed 3 bases and J shed 5 bases, with 14 bases lying between them. The CDR3 runs to 14 residues. Germline-derived CDR1 and CDR2 are SGDLS and YYNGEE. The CDR3 DNA follows: TGTGCCAGCAGCGGCGGGGGGCGGCTTACTGAAGCTTTCTTT. Protein sequence: CASSGGGRLTEAFF.

V gene TRBV13 combines with J gene TRBJ1-2; D is ambiguous. CDR3 length equals 15 residues. The germline V gene has CDR1 PRHDT and CDR2 FYEKMQ (reference sequence). The ends were cut back, 1 base at V and 2 bases at J, with 11 bases in the middle. The CDR3 DNA sequence: TGTGCCAGCAGCTTAGCGGGGTGGGGAAACTATGGCTACACCTTC. This encodes CASSLAGWGNYGYTF.

This clone was seen only a few times. The V gene is TRBV6-5, the J gene TRBJ1-5, with 7 nucleotides matching TRBD1. CDR1 and CDR2 from the germline V gene are MNHEY and SVGAGI. V lost 7 bases, J lost 1 base, and 7 bases stayed unmatched. The CDR3 is 15 residues long. Here the CDR3 reads CASTSDRASNQPQHF. The CDR3 DNA is TGTGCCAGCACCTCAGACAGGGCGAGCAATCAGCCCCAGCATTTT.

This clone was recorded a few times. The chain carries TRBV7-9 and TRBJ2-7; the match to TRBD2 covers 8 bases. Germline V gene lookup returns CDR1 SEHNR and CDR2 FQNEAQ (reference sequence). The CDR3 spans 15 residues. V shed 1 base, J shed 5 bases, and the junction held 7 bases outside the gene matches. CDR3 protein: CASSLGEGTRHEQYF. Written as DNA, the CDR3 is TGTGCCAGCAGCTTAGGAGAAGGGACTAGACACGAGCAGTACTTC.

V gene TRBV7-2 combines with J gene TRBJ2-5, with 7 bases identical to TRBD2. Germline values: CDR1 SGHTA, CDR2 FQGNSA. The trim removed 5 bases at V and 1 base at J, leaving 7 bases unmatched. The CDR3 loop spans 15 amino acids. In DNA, the CDR3 is TGTGCCAGCAGCCTTAGCGGGCGGGCCCAAGAGACCCAGTACTTC. It yields the protein CASSLSGRAQETQYF.

The chain couples TRBV19 to TRBJ1-2, with 7 bases that match TRBD1. Trimming at V came to 4 bases and at J to 3 bases, leaving 8 bases not matched to a gene. The CDR3 length is 15 residues. CDR1 and CDR2 (germline): LNHDA, SQIVND (reference sequence). Written as DNA, the CDR3 is TGTGCCAGTAGTAGTAGGGGGCGGAGGGACTATGGCTACACCTTC. Amino acid sequence: CASSSRGRRDYGYTF.